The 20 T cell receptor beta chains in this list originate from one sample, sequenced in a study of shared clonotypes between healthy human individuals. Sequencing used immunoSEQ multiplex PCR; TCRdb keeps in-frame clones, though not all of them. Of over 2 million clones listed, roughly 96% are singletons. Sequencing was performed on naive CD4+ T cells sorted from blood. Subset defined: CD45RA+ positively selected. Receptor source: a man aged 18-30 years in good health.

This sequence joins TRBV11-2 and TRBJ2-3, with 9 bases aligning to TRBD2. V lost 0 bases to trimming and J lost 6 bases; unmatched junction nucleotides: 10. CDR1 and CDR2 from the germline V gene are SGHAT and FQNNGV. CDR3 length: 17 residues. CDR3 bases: TGTGCCAGCAGCTTAGATCGTAGCGGGAGCCCCGCGGATACGCAGTATTTT. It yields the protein CASSLDRSGSPADTQYF.

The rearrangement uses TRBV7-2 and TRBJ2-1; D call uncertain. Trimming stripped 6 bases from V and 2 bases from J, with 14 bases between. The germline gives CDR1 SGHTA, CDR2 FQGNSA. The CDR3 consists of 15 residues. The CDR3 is CASSRVTSPYNEQFF. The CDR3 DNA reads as TGTGCCAGCAGTCGGGTAACCTCTCCCTACAATGAGCAGTTCTTC.

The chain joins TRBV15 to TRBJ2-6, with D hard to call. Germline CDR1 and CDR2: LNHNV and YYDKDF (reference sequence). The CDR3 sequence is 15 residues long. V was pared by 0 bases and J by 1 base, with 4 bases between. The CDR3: CATSRDMSGANVLTF. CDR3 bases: TGTGCCACCAGCAGAGACATGTCTGGGGCCAACGTCCTGACTTTC.

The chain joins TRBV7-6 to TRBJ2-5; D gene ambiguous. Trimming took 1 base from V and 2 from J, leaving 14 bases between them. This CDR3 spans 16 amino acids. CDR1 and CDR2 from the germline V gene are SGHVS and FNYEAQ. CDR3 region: CASSLGVVGRQETQYF. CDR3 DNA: TGTGCCAGCAGCTTAGGGGTCGTGGGAAGGCAAGAGACCCAGTACTTC.

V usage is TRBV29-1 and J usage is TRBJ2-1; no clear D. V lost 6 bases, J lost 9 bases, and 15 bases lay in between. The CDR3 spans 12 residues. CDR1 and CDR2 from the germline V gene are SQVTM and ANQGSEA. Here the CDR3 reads CSVSLKVPEQFF. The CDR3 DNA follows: TGCAGCGTGTCCCTCAAGGTCCCTGAGCAGTTCTTC.

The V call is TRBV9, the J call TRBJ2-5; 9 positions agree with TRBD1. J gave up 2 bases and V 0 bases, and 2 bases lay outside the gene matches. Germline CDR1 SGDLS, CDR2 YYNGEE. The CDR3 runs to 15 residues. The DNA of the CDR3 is TGTGCCAGCAGCGTAGGGGACAGGGTACAAGAGACCCAGTACTTC. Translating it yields CASSVGDRVQETQYF.

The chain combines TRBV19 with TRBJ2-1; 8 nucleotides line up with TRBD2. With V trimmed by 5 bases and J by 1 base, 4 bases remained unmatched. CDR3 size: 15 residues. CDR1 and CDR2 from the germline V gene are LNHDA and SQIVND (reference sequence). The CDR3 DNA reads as TGTGCCAGTAGTTACATAGCGGGATCCTACAATGAGCAGTTCTTC. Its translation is CASSYIAGSYNEQFF. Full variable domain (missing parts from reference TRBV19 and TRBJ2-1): DGGITQSPKYLFRKEGQNVTLSCEQNLNHDAMYWYRQDPGQGLRLIYYSQIVNDFQKGDIAEGYSVSREKKESFPLTVTSAQKNPTAFYLCASSYIAGSYNEQFFGPGTRLTVL.

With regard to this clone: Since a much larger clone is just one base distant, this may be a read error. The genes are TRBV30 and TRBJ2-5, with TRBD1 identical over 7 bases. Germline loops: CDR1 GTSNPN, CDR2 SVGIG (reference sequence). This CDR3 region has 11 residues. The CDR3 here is CAGTAQGTQYF. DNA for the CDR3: TGTGCCGGGACAGCACAAGGGACCCAGTACTTC.

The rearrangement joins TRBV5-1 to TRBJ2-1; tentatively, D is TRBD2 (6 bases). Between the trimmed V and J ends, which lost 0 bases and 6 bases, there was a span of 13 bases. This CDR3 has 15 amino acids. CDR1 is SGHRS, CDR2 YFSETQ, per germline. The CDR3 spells CASSLALAGFNEQFF. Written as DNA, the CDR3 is TGCGCCAGCAGCTTGGCCCTTGCGGGATTCAATGAGCAGTTCTTC. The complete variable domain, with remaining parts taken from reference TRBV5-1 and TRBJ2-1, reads KAGVTQTPRYLIKTRGQQVTLSCSPISGHRSVSWYQQTPGQGLQFLFEYFSETQRNKGNFPGRFSGRQFSNSRSEMNVSTLELGDSALYLCASSLALAGFNEQFFGPGTRLTVL.

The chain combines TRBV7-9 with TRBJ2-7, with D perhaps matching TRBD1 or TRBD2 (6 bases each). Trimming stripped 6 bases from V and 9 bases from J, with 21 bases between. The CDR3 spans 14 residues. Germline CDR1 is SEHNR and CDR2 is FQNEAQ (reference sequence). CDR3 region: CASREGTLPTLQYF. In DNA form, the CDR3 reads TGTGCCAGCAGGGAGGGGACACTACCTACCCTGCAGTACTTC.

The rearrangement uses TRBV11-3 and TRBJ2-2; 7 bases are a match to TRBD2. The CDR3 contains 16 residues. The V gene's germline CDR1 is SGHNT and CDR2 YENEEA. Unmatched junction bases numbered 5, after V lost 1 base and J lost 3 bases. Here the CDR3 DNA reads TGTGCCAGCAGCTTAGCGGGAGGATGGGACACCGGGGAGCTGTTTTTT. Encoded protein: CASSLAGGWDTGELFF. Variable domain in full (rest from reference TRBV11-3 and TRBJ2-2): EAGVVQSPRYKIIEKKQPVAFWCNPISGHNTLYWYLQNLGQGPELLIRYENEEAVDDSQLPKDRFSAERLKGVDSTLKIQPAELGDSAVYLCASSLAGGWDTGELFFGEGSRLTVL.

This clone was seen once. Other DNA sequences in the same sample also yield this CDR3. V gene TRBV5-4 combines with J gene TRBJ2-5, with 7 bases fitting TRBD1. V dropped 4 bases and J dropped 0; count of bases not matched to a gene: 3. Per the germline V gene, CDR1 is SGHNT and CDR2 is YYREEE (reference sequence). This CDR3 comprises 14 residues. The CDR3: CASSPTGYQETQYF. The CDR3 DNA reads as TGTGCCAGCAGCCCGACAGGGTACCAAGAGACCCAGTACTTC.

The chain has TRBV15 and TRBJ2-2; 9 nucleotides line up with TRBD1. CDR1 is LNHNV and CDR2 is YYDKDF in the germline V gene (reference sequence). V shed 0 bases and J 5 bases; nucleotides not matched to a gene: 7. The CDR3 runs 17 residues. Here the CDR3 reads CATSRDPDRGSTGELFF. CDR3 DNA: TGTGCCACCAGCAGAGACCCCGACAGGGGGTCTACCGGGGAGCTGTTTTTT.

The CDR3 nucleotides are TGCGCCAGCAGCCAAGACCCGGGACAGGGGTCGGAAGGCTACACCTTC. This translates into CASSQDPGQGSEGYTF. This sequence joins TRBV4-1 and TRBJ1-2, with 10 bases identical to TRBD1. After removal of 0 bases from V and 8 bases from J, the junction contained 9 bases not matched to a gene. Germline V gene data show CDR1 as MGHRA and CDR2 as YSYEKL. There are 16 residues in the CDR3.

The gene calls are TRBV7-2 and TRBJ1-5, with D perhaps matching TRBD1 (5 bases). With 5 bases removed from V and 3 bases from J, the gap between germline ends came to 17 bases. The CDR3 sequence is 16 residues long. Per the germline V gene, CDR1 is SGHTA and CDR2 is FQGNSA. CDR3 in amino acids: CASSATVGRVNQPQHF. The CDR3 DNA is TGTGCCAGCAGCGCGACAGTCGGCAGGGTCAATCAGCCCCAGCATTTT.

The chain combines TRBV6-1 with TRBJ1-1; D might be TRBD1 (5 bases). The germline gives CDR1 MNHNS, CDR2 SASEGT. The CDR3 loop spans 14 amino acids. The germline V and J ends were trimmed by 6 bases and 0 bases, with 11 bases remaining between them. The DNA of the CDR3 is TGTGCCAGCAGGAAGGGGATGATGAACACTGAAGCTTTCTTT. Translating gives CASRKGMMNTEAFF.

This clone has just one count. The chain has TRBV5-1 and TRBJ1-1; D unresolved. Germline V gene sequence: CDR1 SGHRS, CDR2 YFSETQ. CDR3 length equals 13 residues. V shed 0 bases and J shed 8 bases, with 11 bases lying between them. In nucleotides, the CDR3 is TGCGCCAGCAGCTTGGAAGCTGTGGGAGAAGCTTTCTTT. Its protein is CASSLEAVGEAFF.

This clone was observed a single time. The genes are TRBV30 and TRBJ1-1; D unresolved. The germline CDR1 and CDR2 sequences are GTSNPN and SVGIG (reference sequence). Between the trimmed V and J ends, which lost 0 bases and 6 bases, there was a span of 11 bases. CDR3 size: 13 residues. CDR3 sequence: CAWSVPPLAEAFF. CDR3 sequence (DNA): TGTGCCTGGAGTGTTCCCCCTCTGGCTGAAGCTTTCTTT.

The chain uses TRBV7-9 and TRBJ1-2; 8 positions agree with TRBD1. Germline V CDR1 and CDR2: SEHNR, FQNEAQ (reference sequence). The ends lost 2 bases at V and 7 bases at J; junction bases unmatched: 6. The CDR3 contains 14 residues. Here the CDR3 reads CASSLPQGAGGYTF. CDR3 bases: TGTGCCAGCAGCTTACCCCAGGGGGCAGGTGGCTACACCTTC.

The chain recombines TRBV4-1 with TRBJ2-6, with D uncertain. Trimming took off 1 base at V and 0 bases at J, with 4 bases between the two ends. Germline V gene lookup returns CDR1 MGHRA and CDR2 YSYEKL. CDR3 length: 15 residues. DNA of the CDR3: TGCGCCAGCAGCCAAGCGGACTCTGGGGCCAACGTCCTGACTTTC. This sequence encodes CASSQADSGANVLTF.